Listed below are T cell receptor beta chains from one sample, sequenced in a study of blood T cell repertoires in COVID-19. TCRdb's table, derived via immunoSEQ multiplex PCR, lists solely in-frame clones and lacks some. The sample yields about 200,000 clones, around four fifths seen once. The sample taken for sequencing was peripheral blood. These receptors were collected from a woman in her forties or fifties with acute or convalescent COVID-19. Each CDR3 is given with its conserved first and last residue. A D gene is named only where the DNA matches it firmly. The size entry is marked missing in some rows and otherwise reads once, few, many or a size class.

J	size	V	D	CDR3	DNA
TRBJ2-7	NA	TRBV7-2	TRBD1	CASSGRTGAGGEQYF	TGTGCCAGCAGCGGTCGGACAGGGGCTGGGGGCGAGCAGTACTTC
TRBJ2-1	NA	TRBV29-1	NA	CSVQTYKANEQFF	TGCAGCGTCCAGACTTATAAGGCCAATGAGCAGTTCTTC
TRBJ1-2	once	TRBV28	NA	CAIRRAGLYYGYTF	TGTGCCATCCGGAGGGCAGGGTTGTACTATGGCTACACCTTC
TRBJ2-1	NA	TRBV10-1	TRBD2	CASSESVAGDYNEQFF	TGCGCCAGCAGTGAGTCGGTAGCGGGGGATTACAATGAGCAGTTCTTC
TRBJ2-5	NA	TRBV18	NA	CASSPGSQETQYF	TGTGCCAGCTCACCGGGCAGCCAAGAGACCCAGTACTTC
TRBJ2-7	NA	TRBV6-5	TRBD1	CASSPPGTGVLEQYF	TGTGCCAGCAGTCCCCCCGGGACAGGGGTTCTCGAGCAGTACTTC
TRBJ2-2	few	TRBV6-5	NA	CASSLSQGSGELFF	TGTGCCAGCAGCCTCTCACAGGGTTCCGGGGAGCTGTTTTTT
TRBJ1-2	NA	TRBV2	NA	CASSERGSWGGYTF	TGTGCCAGCAGTGAAAGGGGGTCATGGGGCGGCTACACCTTC
TRBJ2-1	NA	TRBV11-2	TRBD2	CASSAPSGRANNEQFF	TGTGCCAGCAGCGCGCCTAGCGGGAGGGCCAACAATGAGCAGTTCTTC
TRBJ1-4	NA	TRBV15	TRBD1	CATSRGPGTGEYKLFF	TGTGCCACCAGCAGAGGGCCCGGGACAGGGGAATACAAACTGTTTTTT
TRBJ1-1	NA	TRBV29-1	NA	CSVVEAPVTEAFF	TGCAGCGTTGTTGAGGCCCCGGTCACTGAAGCTTTCTTT
TRBJ2-1	NA	TRBV5-1	TRBD2	CASSGLAGSYNEQFF	TGCGCCAGCAGCGGGCTAGCGGGTTCCTACAATGAGCAGTTCTTC
TRBJ2-2	NA	TRBV19	NA	CASSSAGVTGELFF	TGTGCCAGTAGTAGCGCAGGGGTCACCGGGGAGCTGTTTTTT
TRBJ2-7	NA	TRBV6-5	TRBD1	CASSADRRYYEQYF	TGTGCCAGCAGCGCGGACAGGCGCTACTACGAGCAGTACTTC
TRBJ2-7	NA	TRBV5-1	NA	CASSLAAGGPYEQYF	TGCGCCAGCAGCTTGGCGGCGGGCGGACCCTACGAGCAGTACTTC
TRBJ1-2	few	TRBV2	TRBD1	CASKSRGLNGYTF	TGTGCCAGCAAATCCAGGGGGCTCAATGGCTACACCTTC
TRBJ2-1	NA	TRBV20-1	TRBD2	CSASRLAVRNEQFF	TGCAGTGCCAGTAGACTAGCGGTAAGGAATGAGCAGTTCTTC
TRBJ2-7	NA	TRBV28	NA	CAALAGDSYEQYF	TGTGCCGCCCTTGCGGGTGACTCCTACGAGCAGTACTTC
TRBJ2-4	few	TRBV19	TRBD1	CASTLRDRGSGNIQYF	TGTGCCAGTACCCTCCGGGACAGGGGGAGTGGAAACATTCAGTACTTC
TRBJ2-5	NA	TRBV7-2	TRBD2	CASSYLGSGTAGTQYF	TGTGCCAGCAGCTACTTAGGTAGCGGGACCGCCGGGACCCAGTACTTC
TRBJ2-7	NA	TRBV2	TRBD1	CASQPPPRGLSEQYF	TGTGCCAGCCAGCCCCCGCCCAGGGGGCTCAGCGAGCAGTACTTC
TRBJ2-1	NA	TRBV7-9	TRBD2	CASSFLAGNYNEQFF	TGTGCCAGCAGCTTCTTAGCGGGAAACTACAATGAGCAGTTCTTC
TRBJ2-1	NA	TRBV27	TRBD2	CASSSVRASGLVRNEQFF	TGTGCCAGCAGTTCGGTTAGGGCTAGCGGGTTGGTCAGAAATGAGCAGTTCTTC
TRBJ2-5	NA	TRBV7-2	NA	CASSPVADETQYF	TGTGCCAGCAGCCCCGTAGCGGATGAGACCCAGTACTTC
TRBJ2-3	NA	TRBV6-1	TRBD1	CASSAFTGEGTDTQYF	TGTGCCAGCAGTGCCTTTACAGGGGAAGGCACAGATACGCAGTATTTT
TRBJ1-2	NA	TRBV5-1	NA	CASSREGGGVYGYTF	TGCGCCAGCAGCCGCGAAGGGGGTGGTGTCTATGGCTACACCTTC
TRBJ2-3	NA	TRBV30	NA	CAWSSSGTLRGDTQYF	TGTGCCTGGAGTTCTTCCGGGACACTGAGGGGAGATACGCAGTATTTT
TRBJ1-5	NA	TRBV3-1/TRBV3-2	NA	CASSQTNQPQHF	TGTGCCAGCAGCCAGACAAATCAGCCCCAGCATTTT
TRBJ1-1	few	TRBV12-3/TRBV12-4	TRBD1	CASGTGLNTEAFF	TGTGCCAGCGGGACAGGGTTGAACACTGAAGCTTTCTTT
TRBJ2-3	NA	TRBV5-1	TRBD1	CASCSGTGITDTQYF	TGCGCCAGCTGCTCCGGGACAGGGATCACAGATACGCAGTATTTT
TRBJ1-5	once	TRBV9	TRBD1	CASSARGRNQPQHF	TGTGCCAGCAGCGCCAGGGGGCGAAATCAGCCCCAGCATTTT
TRBJ2-5	NA	TRBV7-3	TRBD2	CASSESGTSGTKTQYF	TGTGCCAGCAGCGAGTCCGGGACTAGCGGGACGAAGACCCAGTACTTC
TRBJ2-2	NA	TRBV5-4	NA	CASSQGQLTGELFF	TGTGCCAGCAGCCAAGGACAACTCACCGGGGAGCTGTTTTTT
TRBJ2-7	once	TRBV9	TRBD1	CASSVDPGTGPYEQYF	TGTGCCAGCAGCGTAGATCCTGGGACAGGGCCATACGAGCAGTACTTC
TRBJ1-3	NA	TRBV6-5	NA	CASSPRSSGNTIYF	TGTGCCAGCAGCCCACGGAGCTCTGGAAACACCATATATTTT
TRBJ2-7	NA	TRBV27	NA	CASSLGRGPYEQYF	TGTGCCAGCAGTTTAGGCAGGGGTCCCTACGAGCAGTACTTC
TRBJ2-1	NA	TRBV6-6	NA	CASSRTQGEQFF	TGTGCCAGCAGTAGGACCCAGGGAGAGCAGTTCTTC